The sequence of this T cell receptor (beta chain) was determined in a study of Ad26.COV2.S vaccination and SARS-CoV-2 variants (dated by TCRdb to about 2021). Study-wide context: TCRbeta repertoire sequencing served as the tool for gauging how specific and how broad the SARS-CoV-2-reactive T cell receptors were following Ad26.COV2.S vaccination. A total of approximately 32 samples were included in the TCR-sequenced set, comprising roughly 19 Ad26.COV2.S vaccine recipients, 5 placebo recipients and 8 SARS-CoV-2 convalescent individuals. Findings and caveats that apply to the study as a whole: Spike-specific TCR breadth was higher in Ad26.COV2.S recipients than in placebo recipients (P = 0.0014). It was noted by the authors that total T cell responses may have been underestimated by the TCR breadth and depth analyses. Vaccine and placebo recipients had similar non-spike TCR breadth, a finding consistent with the vaccine containing only spike. After vaccination, substantial breadth of spike-specific CD8+ and CD4+ T cell responses was reported.

The immunoSEQ Assay was the method used to sequence TCRbeta CDR3 regions. After extraction, genomic DNA underwent amplification by bias-controlled multiplex PCR, followed by high-throughput sequencing. Per the source publication's procedure: To quantify the absolute abundance of each unique TCRbeta CDR3 region, sequences were collapsed and filtered. T cell fraction was estimated by normalizing TCRbeta template counts to usable DNA, which was measured by amplifying reference genes present in all nucleated cells. Repertoire TCRs were annotated as SARS-CoV-2-specific when V gene, CDR3 amino acid sequence and J gene were exactly matched to a known reactive TCR set. The reference SARS-CoV-2 TCR set was derived from MIRA and filtered for enrichment in COVID-19-positive ImmuneCODE repertoires, a step that removed public or cross-reactive TCRs. Using the MIRA antigens, annotated TCRs were further analysed by specific ORF or by position within an ORF. Breadth was defined as annotated unique rearrangements over total unique productive rearrangements; depth was the summed frequency of those rearrangements. Two-sided Wilcoxon rank-sum tests were used to compare TCR breadth between groups. TCRdb's version of the immuneACCESS table is confined to in-frame rearrangements and falls short of the full clone set. An unresolved V gene accounts for under half of the shortfall where checked; the remainder is of unknown origin. Clone size and V and J calls were adopted from that table, with D and trimming inferred from the DNA. A total of about 140,000 clones appear in this sample, more than 80% of them only once. The biggest ten clones account for around 5% of the sample.

With respect to this clone: The clone's antigen remains unknown. Base qualities are missing; no much larger clone stands one base away.

The CDR3 runs 16 amino acids, cysteine and phenylalanine included. Only CDR3 DNA is held: 48 bases, read in frame from base 1. The germline V gene yields SGHVS for CDR1 and FNYEAQ for CDR2. V is pared back by 6 bases and J by 0 bases, with 16 bases lying between the germline termini. Taken with the paper, the label for time point translates to: individuals recovered from natural SARS-CoV-2 infection. The rearrangement joined TRBV7-6 to TRBJ2-3; the D gene is tentatively TRBD1 or TRBD2, each matching 6 bases. The TCR originated in a human donor who had recovered from COVID-19. The input for sequencing was peripheral blood, taken after recovery from COVID-19. The bases are TGTGCCAGCAGTCCATGGAGGGGGGCTAGCACAGATACGCAGTATTTT. Its protein is CASSPWRGASTDTQYF.